The rows below give T cell receptor beta chains drawn from one sample of a study of cytomegalovirus exposure and HLA in healthy donors. TCRdb's copy holds only in-frame clones and misses some; the assay was immunoSEQ multiplex PCR. The sample holds almost 200,000 clones, around 78% seen once. The sequenced material came from PBMCs. These receptors originate from a man younger than 40 in good health and CMV-seronegative. Each CDR3 is given with its conserved first and last residue. D genes are given only for firm matches. Clone sizes are given selectively: once, few, many, or a class where the clone is expanded.

v_gene	d_gene	j_gene	abundance	CDR3aa	CDR3nt
TRBV9	TRBD1	TRBJ1-2	.	CASSVALDRAYGYTF	TGTGCCAGCAGCGTAGCCTTGGACAGGGCCTATGGCTACACCTTC
TRBV13	TRBD1	TRBJ2-7	.	CASSLGNRQGAGYEQYF	TGTGCCAGCAGCTTAGGAAATCGACAGGGGGCTGGGTACGAGCAGTACTTC
TRBV13	TRBD1	TRBJ2-7	.	CASTDRDRVPTHEQYF	TGTGCCAGCACCGACCGAGACAGGGTACCGACCCACGAGCAGTACTTC
TRBV13	TRBD2	TRBJ2-2	.	CASSFKRGNTGELFF	TGTGCCAGCAGCTTCAAGCGGGGGAACACCGGGGAGCTGTTTTTT
TRBV28	TRBD2	TRBJ2-7	.	CASSLAGGSYEQYF	TGTGCCAGCAGTCTAGCGGGAGGTTCCTACGAGCAGTACTTC
TRBV5-4	.	TRBJ2-7	.	CASRYEGSYEQYF	TGTGCCAGCAGATACGAGGGTTCCTACGAGCAGTACTTC
TRBV6-5	.	TRBJ2-7	once	CASSYRKGVGEQYF	TGTGCCAGCAGTTACCGCAAAGGGGTCGGCGAGCAGTACTTC
TRBV18	.	TRBJ2-1	.	CASSPPQSYNEQFF	TGTGCCAGCTCACCACCCCAATCCTACAATGAGCAGTTCTTC
TRBV15	TRBD1	TRBJ1-1	.	CATSNSGTGRTEAFF	TGTGCCACCAGCAATTCCGGGACAGGGAGAACTGAAGCTTTCTTT
TRBV7-2	.	TRBJ1-5	.	CASSLRGFNQPQHF	TGTGCCAGCAGCCTACGCGGGTTCAATCAGCCCCAGCATTTT
TRBV28	.	TRBJ2-1	.	CASPTSGSVEQFF	TGTGCCAGCCCAACCAGTGGCAGCGTTGAGCAGTTCTTC
TRBV6-1	.	TRBJ1-2	.	CASREDSYGYTF	TGTGCCAGCAGGGAGGATTCCTATGGCTACACCTTC
TRBV5-4	TRBD1	TRBJ2-7	.	CASSPGQGAYEQYF	TGTGCCAGCAGCCCGGGACAGGGGGCCTACGAGCAGTACTTC
TRBV19	TRBD1	TRBJ2-7	.	CASSTTGATYEQYF	TGTGCCAGTAGTACGACAGGGGCTACCTACGAGCAGTACTTC
TRBV5-1	.	TRBJ1-2	.	CASSLTAGYGYTF	TGCGCCAGCAGCCTAACCGCGGGCTATGGCTACACCTTC
TRBV19	TRBD1	TRBJ1-5	.	CASSIQGAHQPQHF	TGTGCCAGTAGTATACAGGGGGCCCATCAGCCCCAGCATTTT
TRBV19	TRBD1	TRBJ2-7	.	CASSITGGSSYEQYF	TGTGCCAGTAGTATAACAGGGGGGAGCTCCTACGAGCAGTACTTC
TRBV29-1	TRBD1	TRBJ2-1	.	CSARTGQGVNEQFF	TGCAGCGCCAGAACGGGACAGGGGGTCAATGAGCAGTTCTTC
TRBV2	.	TRBJ2-7	few	CASSSYPTYEQYF	TGTGCCAGCAGTTCCTACCCAACCTACGAGCAGTACTTC
TRBV19	.	TRBJ1-2	.	CASSIVPGQGYTF	TGTGCCAGTAGTATAGTACCAGGGCAGGGCTACACCTTC
TRBV7-2	TRBD1	TRBJ1-5	.	CASSLGQGVRQPQHF	TGTGCCAGCAGCTTAGGACAGGGTGTTCGTCAGCCCCAGCATTTT
TRBV7-3	.	TRBJ2-7	.	CASSFIAGSTYEQYF	TGTGCCAGCAGCTTTATCGCAGGGTCTACCTACGAGCAGTACTTC
TRBV30	TRBD1	TRBJ1-2	.	CAWSFGTGYGYTF	TGTGCCTGGAGTTTCGGGACAGGCTATGGCTACACCTTC
TRBV28	TRBD2	TRBJ2-7	.	CASSLSAGVYEQYF	TGTGCCAGCAGTTTATCAGCGGGAGTCTACGAGCAGTACTTC
TRBV7-2	.	TRBJ1-2	few	CASSPGQGNYGYTF	TGTGCCAGCAGCCCCGGCCAGGGAAACTATGGCTACACCTTC
TRBV7-9	TRBD1	TRBJ2-7	.	CASSAGTVYEQYF	TGTGCCAGCAGCGCCGGGACAGTCTACGAGCAGTACTTC
TRBV2	TRBD1	TRBJ1-5	few	CASSPLDRDQPQHF	TGTGCCAGCAGTCCCCTAGACAGGGATCAGCCCCAGCATTTT
TRBV6-1	.	TRBJ1-5	few	CASSVTGYYQPQHF	TGTGCCAGCAGTGTTACAGGGTACTATCAGCCCCAGCATTTT
TRBV2	TRBD2	TRBJ2-3	.	CATPSREGLNTQYF	TGTGCCACCCCGTCGCGGGAGGGCCTAAATACGCAGTATTTT
TRBV5-1	.	TRBJ2-5	.	CASSLGAGQVETQYF	TGCGCCAGCAGCTTGGGAGCAGGGCAGGTTGAGACCCAGTACTTC
TRBV30	TRBD1	TRBJ2-7	.	CAWSPHPIYDRGGTYEQYF	TGTGCCTGGAGTCCGCACCCAATATACGACAGGGGGGGCACCTACGAGCAGTACTTC
TRBV9	.	TRBJ2-3	once	CASSETDRSSTDTQYF	TGTGCCAGCAGCGAAACAGACAGGTCTAGCACAGATACGCAGTATTTT
TRBV10-1	.	TRBJ2-2	.	CASKEGPGTGELFF	TGCGCCAGCAAGGAGGGGCCAGGAACCGGGGAGCTGTTTTTT
TRBV9	TRBD2	TRBJ2-1	.	CASTSGRANEQFF	TGTGCCAGCACCAGCGGGAGGGCCAATGAGCAGTTCTTC
TRBV29-1	.	TRBJ2-1	once	CSAIGVNEQFF	TGCAGCGCGATAGGGGTAAATGAGCAGTTCTTC
TRBV9	.	TRBJ2-5	.	CASSVDRRGETQYF	TGTGCCAGCAGCGTAGACAGACGGGGTGAGACCCAGTACTTC
TRBV18	.	TRBJ2-5	.	CASSPISGSQETQYF	TGTGCCAGCTCACCAATTTCCGGGAGCCAAGAGACCCAGTACTTC
TRBV5-1	TRBD1	TRBJ2-7	.	CASNWGTGRDHYEQYF	TGCGCCAGCAACTGGGGGACAGGGAGAGACCACTACGAGCAGTACTTC
TRBV27	.	TRBJ2-6	.	CASSVSGANVLTF	TGTGCCAGCTCCGTGTCTGGGGCCAACGTCCTGACTTTC
TRBV2	TRBD1	TRBJ2-4	few	CASSSTGFAKNIQYF	TGTGCCAGCAGTTCGACAGGGTTCGCCAAAAACATTCAGTACTTC
TRBV2	TRBD1	TRBJ1-6	.	CASSERDRGKSPLHF	TGTGCCAGCAGTGAAAGGGACAGGGGGAAATCACCCCTCCACTTT
TRBV2	TRBD1	TRBJ2-3	.	CASSRQGGSTDTQYF	TGTGCCAGCAGCAGACAGGGGGGAAGCACAGATACGCAGTATTTT
TRBV7-9	TRBD1	TRBJ2-7	.	CASSPGDRGSYEQYF	TGTGCCAGCAGCCCCGGGGACAGGGGATCCTACGAGCAGTACTTC